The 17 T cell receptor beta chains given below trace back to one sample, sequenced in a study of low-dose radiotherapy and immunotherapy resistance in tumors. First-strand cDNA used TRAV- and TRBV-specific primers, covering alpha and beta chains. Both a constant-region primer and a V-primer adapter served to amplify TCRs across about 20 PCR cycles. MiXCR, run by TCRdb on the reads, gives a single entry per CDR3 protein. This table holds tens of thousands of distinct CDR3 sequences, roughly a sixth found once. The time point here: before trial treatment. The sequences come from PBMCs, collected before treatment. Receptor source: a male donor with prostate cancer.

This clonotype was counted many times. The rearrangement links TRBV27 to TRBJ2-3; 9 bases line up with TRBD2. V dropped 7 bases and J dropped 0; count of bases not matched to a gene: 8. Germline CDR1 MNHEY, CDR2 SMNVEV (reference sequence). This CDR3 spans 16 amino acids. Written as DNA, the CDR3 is TGTGCCAGCAAGCAAGCTAGCGGGGAGAGCACAGATACGCAGTATTTT. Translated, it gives CASKQASGESTDTQYF.

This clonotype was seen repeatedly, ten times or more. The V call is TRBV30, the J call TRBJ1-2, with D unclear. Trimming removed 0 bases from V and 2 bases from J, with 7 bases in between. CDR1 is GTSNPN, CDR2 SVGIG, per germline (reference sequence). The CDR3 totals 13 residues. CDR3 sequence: CAWSVVGNYGYTF. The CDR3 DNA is TGTGCCTGGAGTGTAGTGGGGAACTATGGCTACACCTTC.

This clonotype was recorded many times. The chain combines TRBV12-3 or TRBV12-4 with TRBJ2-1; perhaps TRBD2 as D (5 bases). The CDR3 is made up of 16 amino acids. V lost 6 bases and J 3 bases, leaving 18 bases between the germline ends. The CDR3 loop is CASSFTIGIVYNEQFF. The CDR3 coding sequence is TGTGCCAGCAGCTTCACTATCGGGATAGTCTACAATGAGCAGTTCTTC.

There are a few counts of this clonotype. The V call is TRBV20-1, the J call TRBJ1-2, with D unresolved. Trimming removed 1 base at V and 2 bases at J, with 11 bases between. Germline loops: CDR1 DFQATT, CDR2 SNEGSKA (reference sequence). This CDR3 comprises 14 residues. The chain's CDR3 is CSARVGVLNYGYTF. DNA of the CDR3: TGCAGTGCTAGAGTAGGAGTTCTAAACTATGGCTACACCTTC.

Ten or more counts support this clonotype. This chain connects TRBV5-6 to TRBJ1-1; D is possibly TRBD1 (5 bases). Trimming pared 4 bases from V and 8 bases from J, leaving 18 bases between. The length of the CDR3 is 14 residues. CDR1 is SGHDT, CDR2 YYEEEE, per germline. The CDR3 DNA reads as TGTGCCAGCAGCGGAACTGACAGAATCCTAGAAGCTTTCTTT. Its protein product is CASSGTDRILEAFF.

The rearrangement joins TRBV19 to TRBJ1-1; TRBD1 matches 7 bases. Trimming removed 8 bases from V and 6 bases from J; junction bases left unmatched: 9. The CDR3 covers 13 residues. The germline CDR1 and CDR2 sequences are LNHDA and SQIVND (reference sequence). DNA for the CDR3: TGTGCCAGTTCTCGGGACAGAGGCGCTGAAGCTTTCTTT. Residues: CASSRDRGAEAFF.

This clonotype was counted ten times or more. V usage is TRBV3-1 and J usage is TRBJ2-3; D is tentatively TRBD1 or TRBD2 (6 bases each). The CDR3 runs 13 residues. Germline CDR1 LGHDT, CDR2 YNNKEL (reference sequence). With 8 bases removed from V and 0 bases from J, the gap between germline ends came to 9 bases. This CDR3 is CASGGRSTDTQYF. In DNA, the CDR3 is TGTGCCAGCGGGGGGCGCAGCACAGATACGCAGTATTTT.

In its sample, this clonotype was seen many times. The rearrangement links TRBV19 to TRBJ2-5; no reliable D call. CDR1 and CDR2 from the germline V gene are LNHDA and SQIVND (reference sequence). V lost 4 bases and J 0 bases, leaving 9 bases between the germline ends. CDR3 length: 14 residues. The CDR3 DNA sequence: TGTGCCAGTAGTACCCAACCGGACCAAGAGACCCAGTACTTC. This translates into CASSTQPDQETQYF.

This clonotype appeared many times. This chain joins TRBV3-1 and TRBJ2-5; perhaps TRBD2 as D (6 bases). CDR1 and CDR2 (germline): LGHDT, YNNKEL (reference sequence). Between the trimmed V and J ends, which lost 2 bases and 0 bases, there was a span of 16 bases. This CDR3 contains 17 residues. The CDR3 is CASSQWGGSADQETQYF. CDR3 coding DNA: TGTGCCAGCAGCCAATGGGGAGGTAGCGCTGACCAAGAGACCCAGTACTTC.

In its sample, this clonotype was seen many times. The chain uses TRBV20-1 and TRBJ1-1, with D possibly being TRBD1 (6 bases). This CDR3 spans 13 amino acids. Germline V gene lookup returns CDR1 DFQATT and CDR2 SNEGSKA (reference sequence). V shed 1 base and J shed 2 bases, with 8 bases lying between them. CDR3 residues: CSARGTANTEAFF. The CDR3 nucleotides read TGCAGTGCTAGAGGGACAGCCAACACTGAAGCTTTCTTT.

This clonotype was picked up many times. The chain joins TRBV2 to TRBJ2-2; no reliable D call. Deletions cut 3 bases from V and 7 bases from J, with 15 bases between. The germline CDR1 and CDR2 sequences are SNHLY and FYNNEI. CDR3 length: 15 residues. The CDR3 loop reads CASSEMWPTSGELFF. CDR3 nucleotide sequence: TGTGCCAGCAGTGAGATGTGGCCGACAAGCGGGGAGCTGTTTTTT. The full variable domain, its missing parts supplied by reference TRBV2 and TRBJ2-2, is EPEVTQTPSHQVTQMGQEVILRCVPISNHLYFYWYRQILGQKVEFLVSFYNNEISEKSEIFDDQFSVERPDGSNFTLKIRSTKLEDSAMYFCASSEMWPTSGELFFGEGSRLTVL.

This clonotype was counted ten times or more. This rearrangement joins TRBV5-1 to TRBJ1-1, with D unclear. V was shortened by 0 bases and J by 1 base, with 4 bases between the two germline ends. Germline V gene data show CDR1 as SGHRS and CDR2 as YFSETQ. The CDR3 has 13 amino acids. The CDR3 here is CASSLDANTEAFF. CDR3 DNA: TGCGCCAGCAGCTTGGACGCGAACACTGAAGCTTTCTTT.

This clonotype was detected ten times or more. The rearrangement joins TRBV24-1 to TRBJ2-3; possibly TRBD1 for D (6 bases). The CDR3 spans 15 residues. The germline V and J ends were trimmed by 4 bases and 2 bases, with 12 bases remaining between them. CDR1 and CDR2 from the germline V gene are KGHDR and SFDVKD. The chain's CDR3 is CATSETGSPTDTQYF. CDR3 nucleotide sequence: TGTGCCACCAGTGAAACAGGGAGCCCCACAGATACGCAGTATTTT.

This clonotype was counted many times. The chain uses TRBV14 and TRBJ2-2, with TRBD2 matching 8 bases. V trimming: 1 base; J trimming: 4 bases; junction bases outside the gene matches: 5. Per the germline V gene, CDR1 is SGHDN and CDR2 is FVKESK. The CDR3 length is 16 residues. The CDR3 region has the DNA TGTGCCAGCAGCCAAGGCCCCGGGAGGGCCACCGGGGAGCTGTTTTTT. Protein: CASSQGPGRATGELFF.

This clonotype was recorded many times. CDR3 sequence reads: CASSRTGPATNEKLFF. Here the CDR3 DNA reads TGCGCCAGCAGTCGGACAGGACCTGCAACTAATGAAAAACTGTTTTTT. The chain recombines TRBV4-1 with TRBJ1-4, with 7 positions matching TRBD1. CDR3 length equals 16 residues. V shed 6 bases and J 0 bases; nucleotides not matched to a gene: 7. Germline CDR1 and CDR2: MGHRA and YSYEKL.

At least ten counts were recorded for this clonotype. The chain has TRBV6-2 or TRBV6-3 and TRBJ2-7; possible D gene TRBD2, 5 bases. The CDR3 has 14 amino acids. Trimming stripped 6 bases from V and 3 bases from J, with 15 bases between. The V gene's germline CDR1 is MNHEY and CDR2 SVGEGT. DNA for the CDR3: TGTGCCAGCAGCCCCGAAGGAGAGGGCTACGAGCAGTACTTC. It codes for CASSPEGEGYEQYF.

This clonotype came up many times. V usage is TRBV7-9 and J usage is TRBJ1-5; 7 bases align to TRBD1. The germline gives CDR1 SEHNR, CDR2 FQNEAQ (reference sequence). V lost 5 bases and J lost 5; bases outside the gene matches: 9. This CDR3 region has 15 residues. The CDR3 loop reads CASSLQGTADQPQHF. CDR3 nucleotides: TGTGCCAGCAGCCTACAGGGGACAGCAGATCAGCCCCAGCATTTT.